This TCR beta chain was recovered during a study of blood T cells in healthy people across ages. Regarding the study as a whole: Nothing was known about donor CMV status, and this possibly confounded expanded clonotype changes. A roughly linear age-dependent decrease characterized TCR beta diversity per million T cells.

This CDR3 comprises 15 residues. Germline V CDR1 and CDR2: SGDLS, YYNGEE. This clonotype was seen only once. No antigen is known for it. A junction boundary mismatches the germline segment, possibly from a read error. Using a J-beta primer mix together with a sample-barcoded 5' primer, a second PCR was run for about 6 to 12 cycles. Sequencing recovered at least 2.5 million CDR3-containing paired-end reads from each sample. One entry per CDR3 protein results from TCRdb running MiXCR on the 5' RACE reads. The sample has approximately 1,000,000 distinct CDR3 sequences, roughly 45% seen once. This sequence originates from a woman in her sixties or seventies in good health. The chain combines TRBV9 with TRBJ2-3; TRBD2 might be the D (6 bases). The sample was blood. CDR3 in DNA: TGTGCCTGCAGCGTAGGAGGGACCAGCGAAGATACGCAGTATTTT. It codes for CACSVGGTSEDTQYF.